A single sample is the source of the 9 T cell receptor beta chains below, sequenced in a study of OX40 agonist ivuxolimab in advanced cancers. TCRdb's copy holds only in-frame clones and misses some; the assay was immunoSEQ multiplex PCR. This sample has roughly 3,400 clones; about 73% occur once, and the top ten carry around 86%. The specimen comprised CD4+ or CD8+ T cells sorted from blood, sampled in a trial of the OX40 agonist ivuxolimab. The receptor source for this set is an adult with an advanced solid tumor such as melanoma, head and neck, liver or kidney cancer.

The V gene is TRBV20-1, the J gene TRBJ2-1; 7 bases are a match to TRBD1. CDR1 is DFQATT and CDR2 is SNEGSKA in the germline V gene (reference sequence). Trimming at V came to 6 bases and at J to 9 bases, leaving 2 bases not matched to a gene. This CDR3 is built from 10 residues. The CDR3 reads CSAAGGEQFF. The CDR3 nucleotides read TGCAGTGCCGCAGGGGGTGAGCAGTTCTTC.

The V call is TRBV9, the J call TRBJ2-1; D is possibly TRBD2 (6 bases). The CDR3 is 14 residues long. V was clipped by 0 bases and J by 10 bases, with 14 bases between them. Germline V lookup: CDR1 SGDLS, CDR2 YYNGEE. The CDR3 region has the DNA TGTGCCAGCAGCGTAGGTGGGGGGTCAGTAGAGCAGTTCTTC. This translates into CASSVGGGSVEQFF. Together with reference TRBV9 and TRBJ2-1, the CDR3 gives the full variable domain: DSGVTQTPKHLITATGQRVTLRCSPRSGDLSVYWYQQSLDQGLQFLIQYYNGEERAKGNILERFSAQQFPDLHSELNLSSLELGDSALYFCASSVGGGSVEQFFGPGTRLTVL.

This clone showed up just a few times. This likely reflects a read error, since a far larger clone is one base away. Other DNA sequences in this sample translate to the same CDR3. The J gene is TRBJ2-7, the V gene TRBV7-9; the D gene is possibly TRBD1 (6 bases). CDR3 length equals 14 residues. V lost 4 bases and J 6 bases, leaving 16 bases between the germline ends. The germline V gene has CDR1 SEHNR and CDR2 FQNEAQ (reference sequence). The CDR3 DNA reads TGTGCCAGCAGCTATCCAGGGACATCAACCGAGCAGTACTTC. The encoded protein is CASSYPGTSTEQYF. Full variable domain (missing parts from reference TRBV7-9 and TRBJ2-7): DTGVSQNPRHKITKRGQNVTFRCDPISEHNRLYWYRQTLGQGPEFLTYFQNEAQLEKSRLLSDRFSAERPKGSFSTLEIQRTEQGDSAMYLCASSYPGTSTEQYFGPGTRLTVT.

This clone was observed a few times. The chain is built from TRBV5-7 and TRBJ1-2; tentative D call: TRBD1 (5 bases). TRBV5-7 is noted as an ORF with a role that remains uncertain. This CDR3 region has 16 residues. The germline V and J ends were trimmed by 1 base and 6 bases, with 19 bases remaining between them. The CDR3 sequence is CASSLPGTPVVDGYTF. For the CDR3, the DNA is TGTGCCAGCAGCTTGCCCGGGACCCCCGTGGTGGATGGCTACACCTTC.

This clone was seen only a few times. This CDR3 reads CSVETHYYEQYF. The CDR3 bases are TGCAGCGTTGAGACGCATTACTACGAGCAGTACTTC. The chain carries TRBV29-1 and TRBJ2-7; D remains ambiguous. The CDR3 runs 12 residues. Trimming shortened V by 3 bases and J by 3 bases, and 9 bases separated the two germline ends. Germline CDR1 reads SQVTM; CDR2 reads ANQGSEA.

This rearrangement joins TRBV6-1 to TRBJ2-7; TRBD2 is a possible D gene (5 bases). CDR1 and CDR2 (germline): MNHNS, SASEGT. The CDR3 sequence is 13 residues long. V was pared by 6 bases and J by 3 bases, with 12 bases between. The CDR3 sequence is CASSVALNYEQYF. CDR3 sequence (DNA): TGTGCCAGCAGCGTAGCGTTAAACTACGAGCAGTACTTC.

The chain combines TRBV6-5 with TRBJ1-6; D ambiguous. Germline V gene sequence: CDR1 MNHEY, CDR2 SVGAGI. The CDR3 runs 15 residues. V lost 2 bases to trimming and J lost 8 bases, with 13 bases between them. CDR3 region: CASSYGHSDYSPLHF. The CDR3 nucleotides read TGTGCCAGCAGTTACGGTCACAGCGACTATTCACCCCTCCACTTT.

The J gene is TRBJ1-1, the V gene TRBV11-2; D might be TRBD1 (6 bases). Germline V gene sequence: CDR1 SGHAT, CDR2 FQNNGV. The CDR3 has 13 residues. V lost 7 bases and J 4 bases, leaving 13 bases between the germline ends. CDR3 in amino acids: CASTNRGITEAFF. The DNA of the CDR3 is TGTGCCAGCACTAATAGGGGGATCACTGAAGCTTTCTTT.

This clone appeared once. The chain has TRBV5-4 and TRBJ2-1; 7 bases align to TRBD1. CDR1 and CDR2 (germline): SGHNT, YYREEE (reference sequence). Unmatched junction bases numbered 11, after V lost 4 bases and J lost 7 bases. The CDR3 runs to 15 residues. The CDR3 DNA is TGTGCCAGCAGCCTCACAGGGGCCATGGGGAATGAGCAGTTCTTC. Its translation: CASSLTGAMGNEQFF.